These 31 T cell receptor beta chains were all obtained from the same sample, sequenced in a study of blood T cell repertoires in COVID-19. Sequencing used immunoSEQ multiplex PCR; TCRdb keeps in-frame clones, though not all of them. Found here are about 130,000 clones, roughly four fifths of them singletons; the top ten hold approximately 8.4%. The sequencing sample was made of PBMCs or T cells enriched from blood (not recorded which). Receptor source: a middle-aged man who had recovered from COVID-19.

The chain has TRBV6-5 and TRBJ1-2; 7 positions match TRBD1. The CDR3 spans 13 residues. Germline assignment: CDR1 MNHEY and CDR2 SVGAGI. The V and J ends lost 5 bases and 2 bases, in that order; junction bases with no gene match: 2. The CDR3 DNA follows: TGTGCCAGCAGTCCGACAGGGAACTATGGCTACACCTTC. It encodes CASSPTGNYGYTF.

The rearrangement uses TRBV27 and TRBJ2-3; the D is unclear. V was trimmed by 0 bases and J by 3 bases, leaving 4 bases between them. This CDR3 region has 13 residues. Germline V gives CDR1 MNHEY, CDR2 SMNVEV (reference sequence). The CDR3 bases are TGTGCCAGCAGTTTATCACAGACAGATACGCAGTATTTT. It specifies CASSLSQTDTQYF.

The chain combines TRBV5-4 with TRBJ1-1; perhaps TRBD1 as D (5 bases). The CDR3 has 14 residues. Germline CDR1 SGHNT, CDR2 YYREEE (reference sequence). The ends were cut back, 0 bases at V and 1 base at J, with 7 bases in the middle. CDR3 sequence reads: CASSLGDRNTEAFF. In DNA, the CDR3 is TGTGCCAGCAGCTTGGGTGACAGGAACACTGAAGCTTTCTTT.

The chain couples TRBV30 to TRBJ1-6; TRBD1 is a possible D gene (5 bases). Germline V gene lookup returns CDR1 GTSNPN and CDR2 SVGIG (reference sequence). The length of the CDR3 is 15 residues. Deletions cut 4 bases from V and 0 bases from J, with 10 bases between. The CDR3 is CAWTRQSSYNSPLHF. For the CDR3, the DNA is TGTGCCTGGACCCGACAGAGCTCCTATAATTCACCCCTCCACTTT.

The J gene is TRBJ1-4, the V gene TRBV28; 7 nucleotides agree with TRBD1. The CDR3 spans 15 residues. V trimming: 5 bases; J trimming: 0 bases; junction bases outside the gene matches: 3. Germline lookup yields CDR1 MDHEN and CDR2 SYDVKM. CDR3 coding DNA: TGTGCCAGCAGTCCAGGGACAGCAACTAATGAAAAACTGTTTTTT. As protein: CASSPGTATNEKLFF.

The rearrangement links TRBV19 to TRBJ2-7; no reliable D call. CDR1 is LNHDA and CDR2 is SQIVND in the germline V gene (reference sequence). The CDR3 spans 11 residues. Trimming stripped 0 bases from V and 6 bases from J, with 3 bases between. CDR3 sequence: CASSIDREQYF. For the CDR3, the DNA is TGTGCCAGTAGTATAGATCGCGAGCAGTACTTC.

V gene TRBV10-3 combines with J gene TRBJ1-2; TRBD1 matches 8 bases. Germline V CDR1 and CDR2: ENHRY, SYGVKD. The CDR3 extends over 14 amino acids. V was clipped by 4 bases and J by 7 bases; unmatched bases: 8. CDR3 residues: CAISAQAGGGGYTF. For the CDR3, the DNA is TGTGCCATCAGTGCCCAGGCAGGGGGCGGTGGCTACACCTTC.

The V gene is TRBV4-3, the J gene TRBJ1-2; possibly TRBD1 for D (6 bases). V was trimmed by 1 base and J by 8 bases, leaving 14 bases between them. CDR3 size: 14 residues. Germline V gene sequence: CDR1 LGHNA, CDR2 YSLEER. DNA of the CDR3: TGCGCCAGCAGCCAAGGTTCAGGGGTGCGAGGCTACACCTTC. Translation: CASSQGSGVRGYTF.

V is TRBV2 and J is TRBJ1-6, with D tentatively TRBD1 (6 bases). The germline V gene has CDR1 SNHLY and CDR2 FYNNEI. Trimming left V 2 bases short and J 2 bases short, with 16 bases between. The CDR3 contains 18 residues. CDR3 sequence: CASSESGGPAAYNSPLHF. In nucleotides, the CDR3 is TGTGCCAGCAGTGAAAGCGGGGGGCCGGCGGCCTATAATTCACCCCTCCACTTT.

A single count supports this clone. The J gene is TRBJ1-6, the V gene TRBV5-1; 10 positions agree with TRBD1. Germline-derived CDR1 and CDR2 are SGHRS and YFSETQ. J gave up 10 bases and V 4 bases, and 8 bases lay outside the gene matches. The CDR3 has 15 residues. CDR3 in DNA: TGCGCCAGCAGCCCCGGGACAGGGGTAGCGTCACCCCTCCACTTT. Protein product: CASSPGTGVASPLHF.

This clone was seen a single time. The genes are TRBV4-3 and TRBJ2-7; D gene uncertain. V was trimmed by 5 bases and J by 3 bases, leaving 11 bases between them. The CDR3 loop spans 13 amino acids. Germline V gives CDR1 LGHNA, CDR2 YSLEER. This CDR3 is CASSTVLSYEQYF. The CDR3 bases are TGCGCCAGCAGCACCGTTCTGAGCTACGAGCAGTACTTC.

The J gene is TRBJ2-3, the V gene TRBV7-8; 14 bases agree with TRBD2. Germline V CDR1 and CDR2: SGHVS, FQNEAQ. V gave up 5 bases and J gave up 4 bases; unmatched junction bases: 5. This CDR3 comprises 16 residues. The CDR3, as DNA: TGTGCCAGCAGCCCGAGACTAGCGGGGGGGGCAGATACGCAGTATTTT. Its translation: CASSPRLAGGADTQYF. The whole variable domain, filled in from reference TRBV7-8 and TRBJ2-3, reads GAGVSQSPRYKVAKRGQDVALRCDPISGHVSLFWYQQALGQGPEFLTYFQNEAQLDKSGLPSDRFFAERPEGSVSTLKIQRTQQEDSAVYLCASSPRLAGGADTQYFGPGTRLTVL.

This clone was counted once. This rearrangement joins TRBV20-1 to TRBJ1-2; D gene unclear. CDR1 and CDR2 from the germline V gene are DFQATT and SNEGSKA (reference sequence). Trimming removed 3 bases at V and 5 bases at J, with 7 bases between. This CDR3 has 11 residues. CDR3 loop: CSARIVYGYTF. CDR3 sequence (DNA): TGCAGTGCTAGGATAGTTTATGGCTACACCTTC.

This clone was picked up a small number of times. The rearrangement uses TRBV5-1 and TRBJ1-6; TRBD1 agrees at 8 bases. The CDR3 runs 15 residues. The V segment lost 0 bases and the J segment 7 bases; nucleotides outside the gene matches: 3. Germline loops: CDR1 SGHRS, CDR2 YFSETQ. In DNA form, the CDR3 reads TGCGCCAGCAGCTTGGCCGGACAGGGAAATTCACCCCTCCACTTT. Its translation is CASSLAGQGNSPLHF.

For the CDR3, the DNA is TGTGCCTCAAGGACAGAACCCAATCAGCCCCAGCATTTT. Its protein is CASRTEPNQPQHF. The gene calls are TRBV10-3 and TRBJ1-5, with D perhaps TRBD1 (6 bases). Trimming stripped 11 bases from V and 3 bases from J, with 14 bases between. CDR1 is ENHRY and CDR2 is SYGVKD in the germline V gene. CDR3 length equals 13 residues.

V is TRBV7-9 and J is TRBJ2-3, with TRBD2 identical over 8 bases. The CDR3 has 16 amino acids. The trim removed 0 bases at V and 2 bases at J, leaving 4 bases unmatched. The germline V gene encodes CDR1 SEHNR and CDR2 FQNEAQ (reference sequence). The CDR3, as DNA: TGTGCCAGCAGCTTAGCCCCGGGACTAGACACAGATACGCAGTATTTT. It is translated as CASSLAPGLDTDTQYF.

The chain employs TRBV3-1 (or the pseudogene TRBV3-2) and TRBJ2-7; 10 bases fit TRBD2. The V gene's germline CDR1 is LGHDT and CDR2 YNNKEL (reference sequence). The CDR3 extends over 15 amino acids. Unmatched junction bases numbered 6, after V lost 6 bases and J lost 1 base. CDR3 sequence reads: CASSYWTSGSYEQYF. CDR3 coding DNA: TGTGCCAGCAGTTATTGGACTAGCGGTTCCTACGAGCAGTACTTC.

In nucleotides, the CDR3 is TGTGCCAGCAGTTCACCACCGGTATATACGCAGTATTTT. Amino acid sequence: CASSSPPVYTQYF. This sequence joins TRBV6-5 and TRBJ2-3; D is unclear. CDR1 MNHEY and CDR2 SVGAGI come from the germline V gene. This CDR3 spans 13 amino acids. Trimming stripped 4 bases from V and 7 bases from J, with 12 bases between.

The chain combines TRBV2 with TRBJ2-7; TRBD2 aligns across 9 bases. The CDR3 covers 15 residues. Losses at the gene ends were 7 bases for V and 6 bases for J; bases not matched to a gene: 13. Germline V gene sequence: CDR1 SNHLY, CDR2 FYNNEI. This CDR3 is CASTEAGGASLEQYF. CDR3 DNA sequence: TGTGCCAGCACTGAGGCGGGGGGGGCCTCCCTCGAGCAGTACTTC.

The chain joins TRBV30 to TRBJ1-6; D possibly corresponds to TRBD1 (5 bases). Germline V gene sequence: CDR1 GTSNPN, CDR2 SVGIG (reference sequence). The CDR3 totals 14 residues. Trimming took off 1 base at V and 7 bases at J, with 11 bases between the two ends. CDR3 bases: TGTGCCTGGAGTGCGGGGGGAAACAATTCACCCCTCCACTTT. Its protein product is CAWSAGGNNSPLHF.

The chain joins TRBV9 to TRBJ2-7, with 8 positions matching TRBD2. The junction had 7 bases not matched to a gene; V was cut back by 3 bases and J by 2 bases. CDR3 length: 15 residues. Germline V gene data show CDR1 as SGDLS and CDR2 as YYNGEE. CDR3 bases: TGTGCCAGCAGCGAGGAAGCGGGGGAGACCTACGAGCAGTACTTC. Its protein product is CASSEEAGETYEQYF. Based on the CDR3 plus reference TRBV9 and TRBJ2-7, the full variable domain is DSGVTQTPKHLITATGQRVTLRCSPRSGDLSVYWYQQSLDQGLQFLIQYYNGEERAKGNILERFSAQQFPDLHSELNLSSLELGDSALYFCASSEEAGETYEQYFGPGTRLTVT.

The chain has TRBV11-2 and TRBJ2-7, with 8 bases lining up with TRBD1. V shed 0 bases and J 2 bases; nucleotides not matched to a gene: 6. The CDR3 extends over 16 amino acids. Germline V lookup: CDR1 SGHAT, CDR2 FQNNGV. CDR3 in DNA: TGTGCCAGCAGCTTAGATTCAGGGGGCTTAACCTACGAGCAGTACTTC. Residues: CASSLDSGGLTYEQYF.

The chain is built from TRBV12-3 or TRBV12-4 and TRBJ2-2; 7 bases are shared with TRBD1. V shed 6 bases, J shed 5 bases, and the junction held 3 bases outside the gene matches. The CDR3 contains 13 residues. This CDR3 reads CASSYRGTGELFF. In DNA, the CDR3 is TGTGCCAGCAGCTACAGGGGAACCGGGGAGCTGTTTTTT.

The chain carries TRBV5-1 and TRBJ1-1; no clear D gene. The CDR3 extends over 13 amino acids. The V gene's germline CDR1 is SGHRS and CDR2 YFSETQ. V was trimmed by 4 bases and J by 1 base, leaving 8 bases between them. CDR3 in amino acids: CASSLNWNTEAFF. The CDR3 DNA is TGCGCCAGCAGCCTAAACTGGAACACTGAAGCTTTCTTT. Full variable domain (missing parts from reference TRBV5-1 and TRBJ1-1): KAGVTQTPRYLIKTRGQQVTLSCSPISGHRSVSWYQQTPGQGLQFLFEYFSETQRNKGNFPGRFSGRQFSNSRSEMNVSTLELGDSALYLCASSLNWNTEAFFGQGTRLTVV.

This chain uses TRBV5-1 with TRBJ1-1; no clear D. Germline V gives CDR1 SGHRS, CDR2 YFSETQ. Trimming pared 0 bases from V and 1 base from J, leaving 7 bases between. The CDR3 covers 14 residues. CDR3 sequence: CASSLGAANTEAFF. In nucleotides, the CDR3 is TGCGCCAGCAGCTTGGGGGCAGCGAACACTGAAGCTTTCTTT.

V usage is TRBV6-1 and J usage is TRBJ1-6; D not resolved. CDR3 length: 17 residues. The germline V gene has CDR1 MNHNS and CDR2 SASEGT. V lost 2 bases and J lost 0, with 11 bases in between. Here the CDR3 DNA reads TGTGCCAGCAGTGAACCAAGTGGAGGCTCCTATAATTCACCCCTCCACTTT. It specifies CASSEPSGGSYNSPLHF.

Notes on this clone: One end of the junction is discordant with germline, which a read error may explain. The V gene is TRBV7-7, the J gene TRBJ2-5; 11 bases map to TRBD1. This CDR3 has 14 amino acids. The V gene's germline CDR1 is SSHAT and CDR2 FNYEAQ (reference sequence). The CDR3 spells CASSPDRGRETQYF. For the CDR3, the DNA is TGTGCTAGCAGCCCGGACAGGGGGCGGGAGACCCAGTACTTC.

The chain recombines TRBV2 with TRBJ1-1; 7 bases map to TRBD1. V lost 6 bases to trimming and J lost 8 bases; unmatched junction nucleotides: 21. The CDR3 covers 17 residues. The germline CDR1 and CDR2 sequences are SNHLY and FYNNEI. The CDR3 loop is CASRALFASRGRREAFF. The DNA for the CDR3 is TGTGCCAGCAGGGCCCTTTTCGCCTCAAGGGGGCGTCGGGAAGCTTTCTTT.

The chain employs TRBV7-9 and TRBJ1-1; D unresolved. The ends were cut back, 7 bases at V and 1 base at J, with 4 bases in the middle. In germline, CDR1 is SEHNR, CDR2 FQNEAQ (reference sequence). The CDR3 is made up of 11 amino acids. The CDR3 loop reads CASTRNTEAFF. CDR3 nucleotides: TGTGCCAGCACCCGGAACACTGAAGCTTTCTTT. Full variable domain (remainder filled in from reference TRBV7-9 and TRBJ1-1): DTGVSQNPRHKITKRGQNVTFRCDPISEHNRLYWYRQTLGQGPEFLTYFQNEAQLEKSRLLSDRFSAERPKGSFSTLEIQRTEQGDSAMYLCASTRNTEAFFGQGTRLTVV.

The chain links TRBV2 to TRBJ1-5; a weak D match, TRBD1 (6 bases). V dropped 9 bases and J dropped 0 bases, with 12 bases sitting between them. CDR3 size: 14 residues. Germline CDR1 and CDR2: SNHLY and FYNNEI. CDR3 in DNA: TGTGCCAGTAGGGGGGGGCTTAGCAATCAGCCCCAGCATTTT. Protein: CASRGGLSNQPQHF.

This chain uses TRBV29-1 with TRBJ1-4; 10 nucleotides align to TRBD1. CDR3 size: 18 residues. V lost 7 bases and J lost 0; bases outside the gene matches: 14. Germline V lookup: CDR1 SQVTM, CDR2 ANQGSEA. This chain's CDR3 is CSASNTGQGRATNEKLFF. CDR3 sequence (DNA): TGCAGCGCTTCTAACACGGGACAGGGGCGCGCAACTAATGAAAAACTGTTTTTT. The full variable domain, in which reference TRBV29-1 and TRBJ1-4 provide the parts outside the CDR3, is SAVISQKPSRDICQRGTSLTIQCQVDSQVTMMFWYRQQPGQSLTLIATANQGSEATYESGFVIDKFPISRPNLTFSTLTVSNMSPEDSSIYLCSASNTGQGRATNEKLFFGSGTQLSVL.